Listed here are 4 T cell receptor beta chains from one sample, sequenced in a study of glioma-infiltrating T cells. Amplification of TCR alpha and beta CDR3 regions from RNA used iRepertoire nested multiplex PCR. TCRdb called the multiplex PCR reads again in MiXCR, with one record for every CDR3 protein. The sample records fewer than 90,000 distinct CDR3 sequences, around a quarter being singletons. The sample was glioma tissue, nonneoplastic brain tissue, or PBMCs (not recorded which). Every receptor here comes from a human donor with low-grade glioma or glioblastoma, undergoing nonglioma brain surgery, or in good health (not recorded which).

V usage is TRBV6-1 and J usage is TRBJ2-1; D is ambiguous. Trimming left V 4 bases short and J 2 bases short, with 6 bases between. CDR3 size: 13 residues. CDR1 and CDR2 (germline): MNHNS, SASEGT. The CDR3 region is CASSGAPYNEQFF. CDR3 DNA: TGTGCCAGCAGTGGGGCACCCTACAATGAGCAGTTCTTC.

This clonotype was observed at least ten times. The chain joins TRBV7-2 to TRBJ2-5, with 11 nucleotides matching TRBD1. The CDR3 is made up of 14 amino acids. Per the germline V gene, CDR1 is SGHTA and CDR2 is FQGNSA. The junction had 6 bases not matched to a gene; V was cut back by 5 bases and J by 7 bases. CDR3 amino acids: CASSQDRGQGTQYF. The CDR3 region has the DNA TGTGCCAGCAGCCAGGACAGGGGGCAGGGGACCCAGTACTTC.

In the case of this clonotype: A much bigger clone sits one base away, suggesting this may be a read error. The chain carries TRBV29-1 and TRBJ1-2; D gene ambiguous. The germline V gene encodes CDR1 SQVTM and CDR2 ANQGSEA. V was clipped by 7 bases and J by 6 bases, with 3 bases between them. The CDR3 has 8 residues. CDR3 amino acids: CSANGYTF. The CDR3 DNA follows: TGCAGCGCTAATGGCTACACCTTC.

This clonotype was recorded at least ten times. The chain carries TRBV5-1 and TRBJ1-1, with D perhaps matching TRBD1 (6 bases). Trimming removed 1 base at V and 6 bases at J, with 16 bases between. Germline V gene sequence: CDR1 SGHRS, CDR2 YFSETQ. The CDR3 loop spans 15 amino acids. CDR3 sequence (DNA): TGCGCCAGCAGCTTGACCAGGGGTAAAGGGTCTGAAGCTTTCTTT. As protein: CASSLTRGKGSEAFF.